The TCR beta chain under discussion was sequenced for a study of siplizumab effects on memory and regulatory T cells. Germline CDR1 reads LGHNA; CDR2 reads YNFKEQ. V lost 0 bases and J lost 7; bases outside the gene matches: 8. The CDR3 sequence is 17 residues long. Profiled with immunoSEQ multiplex PCR; TCRdb holds only in-frame clones, not every one. The table shows around 26,000 clones, with approximately 80% occurring only once. Sequences were obtained from memory CD4+ T cells sorted from blood. The chain employs TRBV4-2 and TRBJ2-1; 11 nucleotides match TRBD2. The clonotype was recovered from a human donor in good health. The CDR3 DNA follows: TGTGCCAGCAGCCAAGATAGGCGTAGCGGGAGGGGGAATGAGCAGTTCTTC. Amino acids: CASSQDRRSGRGNEQFF.